This T cell receptor (beta chain) was captured in a study of T cell clones after liver transplantation. Overall study: Third-party-reactive TCRbeta sequences from pre-transplant mixed lymphocyte reactions served as antigen-independent comparators. Patients counted as tolerant after at least one year off all immunosuppression, enzymes not exceeding twice normal.

Profiled with immunoSEQ multiplex PCR; TCRdb holds only in-frame clones, not every one. The sample lists around 20,000 clones, about 90% occurring once. Thawed unstimulated PBMCs were FACS-sorted by CD3, CD4 and CD8 into two populations. The specimen comprised CD8+ T cells from blood, sampled before liver transplant. This clonotype was obtained from a human donor who received a liver transplant.

This CDR3 is CASSYRGDTEAFF. CDR3 nucleotide sequence: TGTGCCAGCAGCTACAGGGGTGACACTGAAGCTTTCTTT. The rearrangement uses TRBV7-2 and TRBJ1-1; 7 nucleotides match TRBD1. Germline values: CDR1 SGHTA, CDR2 FQGNSA. The junction had 2 bases not matched to a gene; V was cut back by 4 bases and J by 3 bases. The CDR3 has 13 amino acids.